These T cell receptor beta chains were read from a single sample in a study of brain T cells in children with intractable seizures. Libraries were prepared by immunoSEQ multiplex PCR; TCRdb keeps only in-frame clonotypes and omits some of them. In the table there are roughly 69,000 clones, more than 95% of which are singletons. This specimen consisted of peripheral blood, obtained at surgery. The receptors stem from a boy younger than two with focal cortical dysplasia and intractable seizures. Each CDR3 is given with its conserved first and last residue. A D gene is named only where the DNA matches it firmly. Some rows mark clone size as missing; the rest say once, few, many or name a class of expanded clone.

.	TRBV19	TRBD2	TRBJ2-3	TGTGCCAGTAGTACGGTAGCGGGGGCCTTCACAGATACGCAGTATTTT	CASSTVAGAFTDTQYF
.	TRBV3-1/TRBV3-2	.	TRBJ2-3	TGTGCCAGCAGCCCAATGACTAGCACAGATACGCAGTATTTT	CASSPMTSTDTQYF
.	TRBV5-1	.	TRBJ2-5	TGCGCCAGCAGCTGGTACTCGACTAAAAAAGAGACCCAGTACTTC	CASSWYSTKKETQYF
.	TRBV27	TRBD2	TRBJ2-5	TGTGCCAGCAGTCTCTGGGCTAGCGGGGCTACGGAGACCCAGTACTTC	CASSLWASGATETQYF
.	TRBV7-9	.	TRBJ2-5	TGTGCCAGCAGCTTAGGGCTAGCCCAAGAGACCCAGTACTTC	CASSLGLAQETQYF
.	TRBV27	.	TRBJ2-1	TGTGCCAGCAGTTTGTTCTTAAGGGGGCGGAGGGGTGAGCAGTTCTTC	CASSLFLRGRRGEQFF
.	TRBV19	TRBD1	TRBJ1-5	TGTGCTACGCAGGGGGGGTATCAGCCCCAGCATTTT	CATQGGYQPQHF
.	TRBV19	.	TRBJ2-7	TGTGCCAGTAGTCCCTCCGCCTCCTACGAGCAGTACTTC	CASSPSASYEQYF
.	TRBV3-1/TRBV3-2	.	TRBJ2-7	TGTGCCAGCAGCCAGAAAAATAAACCCCCTTACGAGCAGTACTTC	CASSQKNKPPYEQYF
.	TRBV3-1/TRBV3-2	.	TRBJ1-5	TGTGCCAGCAGCCAAGGTATAGGGCGGAATCAGCCCCAGCATTTT	CASSQGIGRNQPQHF
.	TRBV9	.	TRBJ2-5	TGTGCCAGCAGCGTAGACTACCCTACAGGAGGGGAGACCCAGTACTTC	CASSVDYPTGGETQYF
.	TRBV4-3	TRBD1	TRBJ1-2	TGCGCCAGCAGCCAGATACGGGACAGGGGGAACTATGGCTACACCTTC	CASSQIRDRGNYGYTF
.	TRBV4-2	.	TRBJ1-6	TGTGCCAGCAGCCCCTTTGGGTCCAAGGAGACCTATAATTCACCCCTCCACTTT	CASSPFGSKETYNSPLHF
once	TRBV21-1	.	TRBJ2-3	TGTGCCAGCAGTGACAGGGGGCGGACAGATACGCAGTATTTT	CASSDRGRTDTQYF
.	TRBV7-2	.	TRBJ2-7	TGTGCCAGCAGCTCTCGTGCAGGGTATTCCTACGAGCAGTACTTC	CASSSRAGYSYEQYF
.	TRBV9	TRBD2	TRBJ2-1	TGTGCCAGCAGCTTCGGACTAGCGTGGAATGAGCAGTTCTTC	CASSFGLAWNEQFF
.	TRBV24-1	.	TRBJ2-1	TGTGCCACCAGTGAACTAGGCTTAGGCGAGCAGTTCTTC	CATSELGLGEQFF
.	TRBV19	.	TRBJ1-3	TGTGCCAGTAGTATCAGCAGCAGCTCTGGAAACACCATATATTTT	CASSISSSSGNTIYF
.	TRBV3-1/TRBV3-2	TRBD1	TRBJ2-7	TGTGCCAGCAGCCTGAGGACAGGGTCCTACGAGCAGTACTTC	CASSLRTGSYEQYF
.	TRBV14	TRBD1	TRBJ2-7	TGTGCCAGCAGCCAAGATTGGACAGGCGCCTACGAGCAGTACTTC	CASSQDWTGAYEQYF
once	TRBV19	TRBD1	TRBJ1-3	TGTGCCAGTAGTCGGAGGGACAGAGGAAACACCATATATTTT	CASSRRDRGNTIYF
.	TRBV19	TRBD1	TRBJ1-5	TGTGCCAGTAGCCTTTTGACCGGGACAGGTCTTCAACAGCCCCAGCATTTT	CASSLLTGTGLQQPQHF
.	TRBV14	.	TRBJ1-1	TGTGCCAGCAGCCCACTCTTAGGGGTGGGCACTGAAGCTTTCTTT	CASSPLLGVGTEAFF
.	TRBV6-5	TRBD2	TRBJ2-1	TGTGCCAGCAGTTACACTAGCGGCTACAATGAGCAGTTCTTC	CASSYTSGYNEQFF
.	TRBV3-1/TRBV3-2	TRBD2	TRBJ2-1	TGTGCCAGCAGCCAAGATGCAAGCGGGAGCTCCTACAATGAGCAGTTCTTC	CASSQDASGSSYNEQFF
.	TRBV27	TRBD2	TRBJ2-5	TGTGCCAGCAGTTTACACCGGGAGGGCCTTGAGACCCAGTACTTC	CASSLHREGLETQYF
.	TRBV6-5	.	TRBJ2-5	TGTGCCAGCCGACCGGCGACGGCTAACCAAGAGACCCAGTACTTC	CASRPATANQETQYF